The clone carrying this T cell receptor (beta chain) was found a few times. This specimen comes from a study of T cells in Graves' hyperthyroidism and ophthalmopathy. RNA transcripts yielded amplified TCR beta CDR3 regions. The HTBI set primed first-round TCR CDR3 RT-PCR. TCRdb ran MiXCR on the multiplex PCR reads and lists one entry per CDR3 protein. The repertoire holds fewer than 500,000 distinct CDR3 sequences, with roughly 12% as singletons. V gave up 0 bases and J gave up 6 bases, with 8 bases separating them. The germline V gene has CDR1 ENHRY and CDR2 SYGVKD. The CDR3 has 13 amino acids. This receptor was obtained from a man aged 25-40 years with Graves' hyperthyroidism that later progressed to Graves' ophthalmopathy. The chain employs TRBV10-3 and TRBJ2-5; no reliable D call. Sequencing input: blood. The CDR3 DNA is TGTGCCATCAGTGAGTCGAAGCTGCAGACCCAGTACTTC. Encoded protein: CAISESKLQTQYF.